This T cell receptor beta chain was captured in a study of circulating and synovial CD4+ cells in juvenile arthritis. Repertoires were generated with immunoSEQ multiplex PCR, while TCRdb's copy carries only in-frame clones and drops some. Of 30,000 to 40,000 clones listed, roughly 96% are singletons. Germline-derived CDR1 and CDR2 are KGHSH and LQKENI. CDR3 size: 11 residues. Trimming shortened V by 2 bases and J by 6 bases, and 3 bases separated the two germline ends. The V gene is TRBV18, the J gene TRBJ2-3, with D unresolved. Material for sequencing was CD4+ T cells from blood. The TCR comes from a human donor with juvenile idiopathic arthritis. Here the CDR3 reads CASSPADTQYF. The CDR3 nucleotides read TGTGCCAGCTCACCAGCGGATACGCAGTATTTT.